This T cell receptor (beta chain) was sequenced in a study of cytomegalovirus exposure and HLA in healthy donors. This clone was counted between two and nine times. This CDR3 comprises 15 residues. The germline V gene encodes CDR1 SNHLY and CDR2 FYNNEI. The V end lost 0 bases, the J end lost 4 bases, and 12 bases lay between the germline ends. PCR involved 60 Vbeta and 13 Jbeta primers. The data were produced by immunoSEQ multiplex PCR, yet TCRdb's version contains in-frame clones alone and is incomplete. The data hold about 140,000 clones, with around 73% observed a single time. Input material: PBMCs. The genes are TRBV2 and TRBJ1-2, with D hard to call. The TCR originated in a woman between 40 and 50 years old in good health and CMV-seronegative. DNA for the CDR3: TGTGCCAGCAGTGAAGCTAAACGGGGTTCCTATGGCTACACCTTC. It specifies CASSEAKRGSYGYTF.